These T cell receptor beta chains were read from a single sample in a study of T cell repertoires in cytomegalovirus infection. TCRdb re-called the reads through MiXCR, storing one row per CDR3 protein. The table includes under 600,000 distinct CDR3 sequences, 15% to 20% detected once. What was sequenced was CD8+ T cells from PBMCs. The receptors stem from a human donor in good health (CMV status not recorded). Some clones in this sample may be carry-over from other donors' samples. CDR3s include the opening cysteine and the closing phenylalanine or tryptophan. The D gene is left open where the match is weak.

D gene,J gene,V gene,CDR3 protein
.,TRBJ2-7,TRBV6-5,CASSYRDTTYEQYF
TRBD2,TRBJ2-1,TRBV6-7,CASSLGLAGWPGGYNEQFF
.,TRBJ2-7,TRBV12-3/TRBV12-4,CASSSGDSLYEQYF
.,TRBJ1-3,TRBV7-8,CASSLSPEKGRMSGNTIYF
.,TRBJ1-5,TRBV12-5,CASGIGGEGNQPQHF
TRBD2,TRBJ2-3,TRBV20-1,CSASYAGLAGVGADTQYF
.,TRBJ2-2,TRBV9,CASSGFTGELFF
TRBD1,TRBJ1-2,TRBV7-9,CASSSLSPGDRVPGYTF
TRBD1,TRBJ2-1,TRBV11-1,CASSLRTGGFSNEQFF
TRBD2,TRBJ2-3,TRBV9,CASTQTNGTSGVSTDTQYF
TRBD2,TRBJ2-1,TRBV14,CASSQAGTSGWTSSYNEQFF
.,TRBJ1-2,TRBV7-6,CAPYFRPDGGYTF
.,TRBJ1-2,TRBV29-1,CSVEDRQGVYGYTF